Described below is a single TCR beta chain sequence and its context. The data are from a study of beta chain features in type 1 diabetes. The authors reverse transcribed all of the isolated RNA, so sequencing captured expressed TCRB transcripts. Sequencing used immunoSEQ multiplex PCR; TCRdb keeps in-frame clones, though not all of them. The sample holds hundreds of thousands of clones, around 16% seen once. This TCR derives from a man aged 18 to 29 in good health. Sequencing was done on a sample of naive CD4+ T cells from blood.

CDR3 sequence: CASSVSQGSETQYF. CDR3 nucleotide sequence: TGTGCCAGCAGCGTATCACAGGGTTCGGAGACCCAGTACTTC. The V gene is TRBV9, the J gene TRBJ2-5; D perhaps matches TRBD1 (6 bases). CDR3 length: 14 amino acids. The germline gives CDR1 SGDLS, CDR2 YYNGEE. V gave up 1 base and J gave up 5 bases, with 12 bases separating them. Using reference TRBV9 and TRBJ2-5 for the parts outside the CDR3, the full variable domain is DSGVTQTPKHLITATGQRVTLRCSPRSGDLSVYWYQQSLDQGLQFLIQYYNGEERAKGNILERFSAQQFPDLHSELNLSSLELGDSALYFCASSVSQGSETQYFGPGTRLLVL.